This T cell receptor (beta chain) stems from a study of T cell responses to AZD1222 COVID-19 vaccine. Whole-study findings and limits: Spike-specific TCR breadth and depth both grew after two AZD1222 doses.

The method was immunoSEQ multiplex PCR; TCRdb's version includes in-frame clones alone and lacks a portion of them. The sample holds 150,000 to 200,000 clones; around nine tenths are singletons and the top ten take 2.6%. Of note for this clone: What it binds is not known.

This CDR3 is built from 15 residues. The sequencing here drew on peripheral blood, taken on day 0 of AZD1222 vaccination. This rearrangement joins TRBV21-1 to TRBJ2-7; TRBD1 is the table's D call, not checked against the DNA. TRBV21-1 has pseudogene status. The clonotype was recovered from an adult in good health. In nucleotides, the CDR3 is TGTGCCAGCAGCAACTTGGGACAGGAGTCCTACGAGCAGTACTTC. Its translation: CASSNLGQESYEQYF.